This T cell receptor (beta chain) is drawn from a study of T cell changes during pregnancy in multiple sclerosis. Germline V gives CDR1 SGHTA, CDR2 FQGTGA. The CDR3 has 14 amino acids. The V and J ends lost 3 bases and 9 bases respectively, with 15 bases between them. The data were produced by immunoSEQ multiplex PCR, yet TCRdb's version contains in-frame clones alone and is incomplete. The table records about 18,000 clones, over 75% of them present only once. The chain is built from TRBV7-3 and TRBJ2-1; D is perhaps TRBD2 (7 bases). The source of this sequence is a female donor with multiple sclerosis, enrolled in a pregnancy study. Sequencing used CD8+ T cells from peripheral blood mononuclear cells, obtained after pregnancy. CDR3 DNA: TGTGCCAGCAGCTTCTCGGGGGGCCACTTTGAGCAGTTCTTC. It is translated as CASSFSGGHFEQFF.